The clone carrying this T cell receptor (beta chain) was found many times. The antigen is undetermined. Germline loops: CDR1 DFQATT, CDR2 SNEGSKA (reference sequence). There are 13 residues in the CDR3. Trimming cost V 0 bases and J 5 bases, with 7 bases left between them. TCRdb reprocessed the 5' RACE reads with MiXCR, giving one entry per CDR3 protein. The table shows over 500,000 distinct CDR3 sequences, with roughly a fifth occurring only once. The entry originates in a study of identical twins. Study findings and constraints: Partly confounded zero-insertion analyses could result from invariant MAIT and iNKT cells.

The sample was also reused in another study, on T cells expressing NK-cell markers. As reported in that work: It was sorted CD3+CD56-NKG2C+, CD3+CD56+NKG2C- and CD3+CD56+NKG2C+ T cells that provided the TCR beta repertoires.

Sequenced sample: CD4+ T cells sorted from blood. The sequence derives from a woman between 18 and 29 years old in good health. V usage is TRBV20-1 and J usage is TRBJ2-2; D gene uncertain. The CDR3 DNA reads TGCAGTGCTAGAGATAGTCGAACCGGGGAGCTGTTTTTT. Amino acid sequence: CSARDSRTGELFF.